Detailed here is one T cell receptor (beta chain). Antigen: not known. The data were obtained in a study of shared clonotypes between healthy human individuals. Turning to the study itself: Per donor, three plates held CD4 naive cells, three held CD4 memory, two held CD8 naive and one held CD8 memory.

Study observations and caveats: For naive CD4 cells, 4% to 6% of clonotypes were shared across a few donors.

Using approximately 200 ng DNA, 25,000 to 35,000 T cell genomes, the sorted-subset replicate PCRs were run. The data were produced by immunoSEQ multiplex PCR, yet TCRdb's version contains in-frame clones alone and is incomplete. Counted here are 2 million to 2.5 million clones, about 94% occurring once; the ten biggest clones make up 0.1% to 0.15%. This TCR came from a man between 18 and 35 years old in good health. The specimen was naive CD4+ T cells sorted from blood. Subset: CD45RA+ positively selected.

Here the CDR3 reads CASSSLGGLMDTEAFF. The CDR3 nucleotides read TGTGCCAGCAGTTCCCTTGGGGGGCTGATGGACACTGAAGCTTTCTTT. The chain combines TRBV28 with TRBJ1-1, with D maybe TRBD1 (6 bases). CDR3 size: 16 residues. V lost 4 bases to trimming and J lost 3 bases, with 18 bases between them. Germline loops: CDR1 MDHEN, CDR2 SYDVKM.